This entry lists 24 T cell receptor beta chains sequenced from one sample in a study of T cell responses to AZD1222 COVID-19 vaccine. Assay used: immunoSEQ multiplex PCR; TCRdb lists only in-frame clones, some missing. The sample includes 90,000 to 100,000 clones, approximately 88% of them seen just once. Sequences were derived from peripheral blood, sampled 28 days after the second AZD1222 dose. These receptor sequences come from an adult who received the AZD1222 COVID-19 vaccine.

The chain couples TRBV9 to TRBJ1-1; tentatively, D is TRBD1 (5 bases). V lost 0 bases and J 1 base, leaving 13 bases between the germline ends. Per the germline V gene, CDR1 is SGDLS and CDR2 is YYNGEE. This CDR3 is built from 16 residues. The CDR3 DNA sequence: TGTGCCAGCAGCGTAGATACAGGCACCCAGAACACTGAAGCTTTCTTT. It codes for CASSVDTGTQNTEAFF.

The chain links TRBV11-3 to TRBJ1-2, with unresolved D. The V gene lost 1 base and the J gene lost 8 bases, with 11 bases spanning the gap. The CDR3 has 13 amino acids. The V gene's germline CDR1 is SGHNT and CDR2 YENEEA. In DNA form, the CDR3 reads TGTGCCAGCAGCTTAGCCGTGCGGGCGGGCTACACCTTC. Translation: CASSLAVRAGYTF.

In DNA, the CDR3 is TGTGCCAGCAGCCCCACAGACTTCTTGCGGAAACTGTTTTTT. Translated, it gives CASSPTDFLRKLFF. The chain combines TRBV2 with TRBJ1-4; no clear D. This CDR3 comprises 14 residues. With 6 bases removed from V and 11 bases from J, the gap between germline ends came to 19 bases. Germline loops: CDR1 SNHLY, CDR2 FYNNEI.

The chain links TRBV7-2 to TRBJ2-5; D remains ambiguous. CDR1 is SGHTA, CDR2 FQGNSA, per germline. V was clipped by 5 bases and J by 9 bases, with 10 bases between them. CDR3 length: 11 residues. The CDR3 sequence: CASSSLRAQYF. The CDR3, as DNA: TGTGCCAGCAGCAGTCTTAGGGCCCAGTACTTC.

V and J are TRBV11-3 and TRBJ2-5; possibly TRBD1 for D (7 bases). This CDR3 spans 15 amino acids. V was pared by 3 bases and J by 1 base, with 12 bases between. Germline CDR1 reads SGHNT; CDR2 reads YENEEA. Here the CDR3 DNA reads TGTGCCAGCAGCTTCCAGGGGGGTCGCCAAGAGACCCAGTACTTC. Its protein is CASSFQGGRQETQYF. The whole variable domain, remainder taken from reference TRBV11-3 and TRBJ2-5, is EAGVVQSPRYKIIEKKQPVAFWCNPISGHNTLYWYLQNLGQGPELLIRYENEEAVDDSQLPKDRFSAERLKGVDSTLKIQPAELGDSAVYLCASSFQGGRQETQYFGPGTRLLVL.

The rearrangement uses TRBV6-5 and TRBJ2-7, with D unresolved. The CDR3 totals 14 residues. Germline V gene lookup returns CDR1 MNHEY and CDR2 SVGAGI. Trimming cost V 8 bases and J 0 bases, with 14 bases left between them. CDR3 loop: CASSPDGHSYEQYF. The CDR3 DNA reads as TGTGCCAGCTCACCTGATGGGCACTCCTACGAGCAGTACTTC.

The rearrangement joins TRBV6-5 to TRBJ2-5; 9 bases map to TRBD2. There are 15 residues in the CDR3. The germline gives CDR1 MNHEY, CDR2 SVGAGI. Losses at the gene ends were 6 bases for V and 1 base for J; bases not matched to a gene: 6. CDR3 bases: TGTGCCAGCAGCCGTAGCGGGGGCAGCCAAGAGACCCAGTACTTC. Translated: CASSRSGGSQETQYF.

This clone was seen only once. This chain links TRBV9 with TRBJ1-4; tentative D call: TRBD1 (6 bases). The V gene's germline CDR1 is SGDLS and CDR2 YYNGEE. V lost 3 bases to trimming and J lost 1 base, with 10 bases between them. There are 15 residues in the CDR3. CDR3 loop: CASSGRGLTNEKLFF. CDR3 bases: TGTGCCAGCAGCGGGAGGGGGTTAACTAATGAAAAACTGTTTTTT. The full variable domain, in which reference TRBV9 and TRBJ1-4 provide the parts outside the CDR3, is DSGVTQTPKHLITATGQRVTLRCSPRSGDLSVYWYQQSLDQGLQFLIQYYNGEERAKGNILERFSAQQFPDLHSELNLSSLELGDSALYFCASSGRGLTNEKLFFGSGTQLSVL.

The chain uses TRBV20-1 and TRBJ2-1, with 8 bases lining up with TRBD2. V dropped 6 bases and J dropped 10; count of bases not matched to a gene: 5. In germline, CDR1 is DFQATT, CDR2 SNEGSKA (reference sequence). This CDR3 contains 11 residues. CDR3 in DNA: TGCAGTGCCGAACTAGCGGACGAGCAGTTCTTC. It codes for CSAELADEQFF.

The V call is TRBV27, the J call TRBJ1-5; D not resolved. With 5 bases removed from V and 1 base from J, the gap between germline ends came to 6 bases. Germline CDR1 and CDR2: MNHEY and SMNVEV (reference sequence). This CDR3 contains 13 residues. The CDR3: CASSMISNQPQHF. DNA of the CDR3: TGTGCCAGCAGTATGATAAGCAATCAGCCCCAGCATTTT.

The chain carries TRBV27 and TRBJ1-2; possible D gene TRBD1, 5 bases. In germline, CDR1 is MNHEY, CDR2 SMNVEV (reference sequence). Trimming shortened V by 6 bases and J by 3 bases, and 14 bases separated the two germline ends. The CDR3 spans 14 residues. CDR3 coding DNA: TGTGCCAGCAGAACCCTCCGGGGCCACTATGGCTACACCTTC. Its protein product is CASRTLRGHYGYTF.

The chain links TRBV7-2 to TRBJ1-2, with 8 bases aligning to TRBD1. Trimming at V came to 5 bases and at J to 0 bases, leaving 14 bases not matched to a gene. The CDR3 covers 18 residues. CDR1 and CDR2 from the germline V gene are SGHTA and FQGNSA. The CDR3 loop is CASSPPWTGSFSNYGYTF. As DNA, the CDR3 is TGTGCCAGCAGCCCTCCTTGGACAGGGTCCTTCTCTAACTATGGCTACACCTTC.

This clone occurred once. The V call is TRBV6-5, the J call TRBJ2-6; TRBD2 matches 7 bases. The CDR3 covers 16 residues. Germline CDR1 MNHEY, CDR2 SVGAGI. The trim removed 1 base at V and 0 bases at J, leaving 0 bases unmatched. CDR3 sequence reads: CASSYWEGSGANVLTF. The CDR3, as DNA: TGTGCCAGCAGTTACTGGGAGGGCTCTGGGGCCAACGTCCTGACTTTC.

The J gene is TRBJ2-3, the V gene TRBV19, with 7 positions matching TRBD2. This CDR3 region has 16 residues. V lost 6 bases and J lost 0; bases outside the gene matches: 9. CDR1 is LNHDA and CDR2 is SQIVND in the germline V gene (reference sequence). The CDR3 nucleotides read TGTGCCAGTAGCGCAATTAGCGGGCCTAGCACAGATACGCAGTATTTT. Its protein product is CASSAISGPSTDTQYF.

The chain joins TRBV19 to TRBJ1-1; TRBD1 is a possible D gene (5 bases). The CDR3 spans 15 residues. Germline V CDR1 and CDR2: LNHDA, SQIVND (reference sequence). Trimming cost V 3 bases and J 1 base, with 12 bases left between them. The CDR3 spells CASSITGGSNTEAFF. CDR3 coding DNA: TGTGCCAGTAGTATTACAGGCGGCTCGAACACTGAAGCTTTCTTT.

The gene calls are TRBV27 and TRBJ2-7, with D unresolved. The CDR3 loop spans 13 amino acids. Germline CDR1 is MNHEY and CDR2 is SMNVEV (reference sequence). V was cut by 3 bases and J by 2 bases, with 8 bases left in between. CDR3 coding DNA: TGTGCCAGCAGTTTGGTGGGTACCTACGAGCAGTACTTC. Encoded protein: CASSLVGTYEQYF.

The rearrangement joins TRBV4-2 to TRBJ2-5; the D gene could be TRBD1 or TRBD2 (5 bases each). CDR1 and CDR2 from the germline V gene are LGHNA and YNFKEQ. The CDR3 totals 14 residues. V lost 1 base, J lost 7 bases, and 13 bases lay in between. The CDR3 loop is CASSQVGDEGTQYF. CDR3 nucleotide sequence: TGTGCCAGCAGCCAAGTAGGGGACGAAGGGACCCAGTACTTC.

This clone was detected a few times. This chain links TRBV12-5 with TRBJ1-5, with D possibly being TRBD1 (5 bases). Trimming left V 7 bases short and J 5 bases short, with 27 bases between. This CDR3 region has 18 residues. Germline loops: CDR1 LGHNT, CDR2 FRNRAP. The CDR3 DNA follows: TGTGCTAGTGTTACCCCGCCGGGACCCAGGGTAAAACATCAGCCCCAGCATTTT. Translation: CASVTPPGPRVKHQPQHF.

V usage is TRBV5-1 and J usage is TRBJ2-1, with 9 nucleotides matching TRBD1. V shed 4 bases, J shed 5 bases, and the junction held 7 bases outside the gene matches. CDR3 length: 15 residues. CDR1 is SGHRS, CDR2 YFSETQ, per germline. The CDR3 DNA follows: TGCGCCAGCAGCCTGGGACAGGGTGGCCACAATGAGCAGTTCTTC. This codes for CASSLGQGGHNEQFF.

The chain carries TRBV2 and TRBJ2-3; no clear D gene. Germline CDR1 is SNHLY and CDR2 is FYNNEI. The CDR3 contains 11 residues. V lost 7 bases and J 7 bases, leaving 9 bases between the germline ends. CDR3 in DNA: TGTGCCAGCACAGACGGGTATACGCAGTATTTT. It is translated as CASTDGYTQYF.

This clone has just a few counts. The same CDR3 also results from other DNA sequences found in this sample. The chain carries TRBV29-1 and TRBJ1-2; TRBD1 might be the D (5 bases). This CDR3 is built from 14 residues. The ends were cut back, 3 bases at V and 4 bases at J, with 15 bases in the middle. Germline V CDR1 and CDR2: SQVTM, ANQGSEA. CDR3 sequence reads: CSVEVEGRPYGYTF. DNA for the CDR3: TGCAGCGTTGAGGTAGAGGGGAGACCCTATGGCTACACCTTC.

Here the CDR3 DNA reads TGCGCCAGCAGACCCGGGACAGGGAACACTGAAGCTTTCTTT. Amino acids: CASRPGTGNTEAFF. The chain employs TRBV5-1 and TRBJ1-1, with 8 bases matching TRBD1. The germline gives CDR1 SGHRS, CDR2 YFSETQ. The CDR3 extends over 14 amino acids. Losses at the gene ends were 5 bases for V and 1 base for J; bases not matched to a gene: 4. The variable domain in full, with the rest retrieved from reference TRBV5-1 and TRBJ1-1, is KAGVTQTPRYLIKTRGQQVTLSCSPISGHRSVSWYQQTPGQGLQFLFEYFSETQRNKGNFPGRFSGRQFSNSRSEMNVSTLELGDSALYLCASRPGTGNTEAFFGQGTRLTVV.

The gene calls are TRBV4-1 and TRBJ2-7; D is ambiguous. CDR3 length: 15 residues. Germline V CDR1 and CDR2: MGHRA, YSYEKL. Trimming pared 4 bases from V and 2 bases from J, leaving 15 bases between. Here the CDR3 DNA reads TGCGCCAGCAGCCTTGACACATTGAGTCCCTACGAGCAGTACTTC. Translation gives CASSLDTLSPYEQYF.

V is TRBV7-9 and J is TRBJ1-1, with a weak D call TRBD1 (6 bases). The CDR3 loop spans 14 amino acids. V lost 1 base to trimming and J lost 4 bases, with 10 bases between them. CDR1 and CDR2 from the germline V gene are SEHNR and FQNEAQ (reference sequence). The CDR3 DNA follows: TGTGCCAGCAGCTTAGACAGGGTGGGCACTGAAGCTTTCTTT. Amino acid sequence: CASSLDRVGTEAFF.